These 27 T cell receptor beta chains were sequenced from one sample in a study of glioma-infiltrating T cells. The iRepertoire nested amplicon-rescue multiplex PCR amplified TCR alpha and beta CDR3s from RNA. In TCRdb, the multiplex PCR reads were re-called with MiXCR into one record per CDR3 protein. The table includes roughly 100,000 distinct CDR3 sequences, under 30% detected once. The sample comprised glioma tissue, nonneoplastic brain tissue, or PBMCs (not recorded which). The receptors come from a human donor with low-grade glioma or glioblastoma, undergoing nonglioma brain surgery, or in good health (not recorded which).

Concerning this clonotype: The junction does not match germline at one end; this may be a read error. V usage is TRBV9 and J usage is TRBJ2-3; 7 bases align to TRBD2. This CDR3 comprises 14 residues. Germline lookup yields CDR1 SGDLS and CDR2 YYNGEE. CDR3 amino acids: CDSSARGSTDTQYF. In DNA form, the CDR3 reads TGTGACAGCAGCGCGCGGGGGAGCACAGATACGCAGTATTTT.

A note on this clonotype: A read error may be the cause here, since a much bigger clone is one base away. The V call is TRBV6-1, the J call TRBJ1-4, with no clear D. Per germline, CDR1 MNHNS and CDR2 SASEGT. V was trimmed by 6 bases and J by 1 base, leaving 9 bases between them. The CDR3 length is 14 residues. DNA for the CDR3: TGTGCCAGCAGCACCGGGGAAACTAATGAAAAACTGTTTTTT. Encoded protein: CASSTGETNEKLFF.

Details on this clonotype: A read error is possible here, since a much larger clone lies one base away. This chain joins TRBV5-4 and TRBJ1-1; the D is unclear. Germline V gives CDR1 SGHNT, CDR2 YYREEE (reference sequence). Trimming took 9 bases from V and 5 from J, leaving 14 bases between them. This CDR3 has 12 residues. The CDR3 nucleotides are TGTGCCATCTGGTCCTTAATGACTGAAGCTTTCTTT. Its translation: CAIWSLMTEAFF.

This clonotype has only a few counts. The chain links TRBV7-2 to TRBJ1-1; no firm D call. CDR3 length equals 15 residues. V was pared by 11 bases and J by 2 bases, with 21 bases between. CDR1 is SGHTA and CDR2 is FQGNSA in the germline V gene. CDR3 sequence: CAGRGTWSANTEAFF. The CDR3 DNA reads as TGTGCCGGACGCGGTACCTGGAGTGCTAACACTGAAGCTTTCTTT.

There are many counts of this clonotype. The V and J genes are TRBV6-1 and TRBJ1-5; TRBD1 agrees at 7 bases. The CDR3 runs to 17 residues. The V and J ends lost 5 bases and 0 bases, in that order; junction bases with no gene match: 10. The germline CDR1 and CDR2 sequences are MNHNS and SASEGT. The CDR3 sequence: CASSWKTGWNSNQPQHF. CDR3 sequence (DNA): TGTGCCAGCAGTTGGAAGACAGGGTGGAATAGCAATCAGCCCCAGCATTTT.

This clonotype has ten or more counts. CDR3 loop: CSARTVGNTIYF. DNA of the CDR3: TGCAGCGCTCGGACGGTTGGAAACACCATATATTTT. The rearrangement links TRBV29-1 to TRBJ1-3; D gene uncertain. V was cut by 7 bases and J by 3 bases, with 10 bases left in between. CDR1 is SQVTM and CDR2 is ANQGSEA in the germline V gene. The CDR3 sequence is 12 residues long.

Ten or more counts support this clonotype. This chain links TRBV12-3 or TRBV12-4 with TRBJ1-2; D is unclear. V lost 3 bases to trimming and J lost 7 bases, with 6 bases between them. The CDR3 covers 11 residues. The CDR3, as DNA: TGTGCCAGCAGTTTGGACCCTGGCTACACCTTC. It codes for CASSLDPGYTF.

This clonotype was seen repeatedly, ten times or more. The chain joins TRBV20-1 to TRBJ2-5; D is perhaps TRBD2 (5 bases). Trimming removed 1 base at V and 1 base at J, with 13 bases between. The CDR3 extends over 15 amino acids. Germline CDR1 DFQATT, CDR2 SNEGSKA (reference sequence). The CDR3 sequence: CSARGPVLAQETQYF. The CDR3 region has the DNA TGCAGTGCTAGAGGGCCCGTCCTAGCCCAAGAGACCCAGTACTTC.

The sample holds many counts of this clonotype. The chain uses TRBV7-9 and TRBJ2-3; 9 positions match TRBD2. CDR3 size: 14 residues. Trimming took 4 bases from V and 5 from J; bases not matched to a gene: 4. Germline V CDR1 and CDR2: SEHNR, FQNEAQ (reference sequence). The CDR3 coding sequence is TGTGCCAGCAGCTCGGGACTAGCCGGAGATACGCAGTATTTT. Translation gives CASSSGLAGDTQYF.

The genes are TRBV5-4 and TRBJ1-1; TRBD1 might be the D (5 bases). The CDR3 totals 13 residues. Germline CDR1 is SGHNT and CDR2 is YYREEE (reference sequence). Between the trimmed V and J ends, which lost 6 bases and 1 base, there was a span of 10 bases. CDR3 sequence reads: CASIRDRNTEAFF. The CDR3 DNA sequence: TGTGCCAGCATACGAGACAGGAACACTGAAGCTTTCTTT.

This clonotype was detected a few times. This chain joins TRBV19 and TRBJ1-4; TRBD1 agrees at 7 bases. Germline V gene lookup returns CDR1 LNHDA and CDR2 SQIVND (reference sequence). Trimming removed 8 bases from V and 5 bases from J; junction bases left unmatched: 8. This CDR3 has 14 amino acids. The CDR3 bases are TGTGCCAGTCAGAAGAACAGGGGAAATGAAAAACTGTTTTTT. Protein: CASQKNRGNEKLFF. The full variable domain, completed using reference TRBV19 and TRBJ1-4, is DGGITQSPKYLFRKEGQNVTLSCEQNLNHDAMYWYRQDPGQGLRLIYYSQIVNDFQKGDIAEGYSVSREKKESFPLTVTSAQKNPTAFYLCASQKNRGNEKLFFGSGTQLSVL.

This clonotype was counted ten times or more. V gene TRBV28 combines with J gene TRBJ2-7; 8 bases map to TRBD2. The CDR3 consists of 16 residues. The V gene end was trimmed by 3 bases and the J gene end by 2 bases; junction bases not matched to a gene: 9. The germline CDR1 and CDR2 sequences are MDHEN and SYDVKM. CDR3 DNA: TGTGCCAGCAGTTTCACTCTAGCGGGTCTGACCTACGAGCAGTACTTC. It codes for CASSFTLAGLTYEQYF.

This clonotype was recorded at least ten times. The chain is built from TRBV4-2 and TRBJ2-5; 7 nucleotides match TRBD1. The germline V gene encodes CDR1 LGHNA and CDR2 YNFKEQ. This CDR3 is 16 amino acids long. V gave up 2 bases and J gave up 5 bases; unmatched junction bases: 11. This CDR3 reads CASSQNPGETGETQYF. The CDR3 DNA follows: TGTGCCAGCAGCCAAAATCCTGGCGAGACAGGGGAGACCCAGTACTTC.

This clonotype has a count of ten or more. The chain couples TRBV4-3 to TRBJ2-7; D is unresolved. The CDR3 has 13 residues. Per germline, CDR1 LGHNA and CDR2 YSLEER. V was clipped by 0 bases and J by 6 bases, with 9 bases between them. CDR3 in amino acids: CASSQEWLGEQYF. Written as DNA, the CDR3 is TGCGCCAGCAGCCAAGAGTGGTTAGGCGAGCAGTACTTC.

The chain links TRBV2 to TRBJ1-3, with D unclear. Germline lookup yields CDR1 SNHLY and CDR2 FYNNEI. Trimming cost V 0 bases and J 2 bases, with 14 bases left between them. The CDR3 length is 17 residues. The CDR3 DNA follows: TGTGCCAGCAGTGAAGCGCTTCTGTGGTCCGCTGGAAACACCATATATTTT. It specifies CASSEALLWSAGNTIYF.

Notes on this clonotype: A much more abundant neighbour one base away suggests this may be a read error. V and J are TRBV19 and TRBJ2-5; D is perhaps TRBD1 or TRBD2 (6 bases each). CDR1 LNHDA and CDR2 SQIVND come from the germline V gene (reference sequence). CDR3 size: 16 residues. The CDR3 loop is CAGSTGRLGLGETQYF. The CDR3 nucleotides are TGTGCCGGTAGCACAGGGAGGCTAGGACTCGGAGAGACCCAGTACTTC.

The chain employs TRBV5-1 and TRBJ1-6; D remains ambiguous. This CDR3 is 15 amino acids long. Trimming stripped 0 bases from V and 0 bases from J, with 4 bases between. The germline V gene encodes CDR1 SGHRS and CDR2 YFSETQ. The CDR3 bases are TGCGCCAGCAGCTTGGAAGGCTCCTATAATTCACCCCTCCACTTT. Protein product: CASSLEGSYNSPLHF.

This clonotype was counted ten times or more. The rearrangement joins TRBV20-1 to TRBJ2-3; a possible D gene is TRBD1 (6 bases). Germline assignment: CDR1 DFQATT and CDR2 SNEGSKA (reference sequence). Trimming stripped 3 bases from V and 2 bases from J, with 15 bases between. This CDR3 is 15 amino acids long. CDR3 DNA: TGCAGTGCTAGTGCTAGTCGACAGGTCACAGATACGCAGTATTTT. Translating it yields CSASASRQVTDTQYF.

This clonotype was seen many times. This chain joins TRBV3-1 and TRBJ1-5; D not resolved. This CDR3 has 14 residues. CDR1 and CDR2 from the germline V gene are LGHDT and YNNKEL (reference sequence). The V end was cut by 8 bases, the J end by 5 bases, with 16 bases between. For the CDR3, the DNA is TGTGCCAGCCCCCGGGGAGGATTGGATCAGCCCCAGCATTTT. Protein product: CASPRGGLDQPQHF.

The genes are TRBV18 and TRBJ2-3; 9 positions match TRBD2. The V and J ends lost 0 bases and 5 bases, in that order; junction bases with no gene match: 6. The CDR3 contains 16 residues. Per the germline V gene, CDR1 is KGHSH and CDR2 is LQKENI. The CDR3 spells CASSPPGLALKDTQYF. In nucleotides, the CDR3 is TGTGCCAGCTCACCACCGGGACTAGCCCTGAAAGATACGCAGTATTTT.

In this sample, this clonotype is medium-sized. The CDR3 DNA is TGTGCCAGCAGTCCCGGGACTAGTTTCTACGAGCAGTACTTC. Its protein product is CASSPGTSFYEQYF. V gene TRBV27 combines with J gene TRBJ2-7, with TRBD2 matching 8 bases. The CDR3 is made up of 14 amino acids. V was clipped by 5 bases and J by 3 bases; unmatched bases: 6. Germline V gene lookup returns CDR1 MNHEY and CDR2 SMNVEV (reference sequence).

This clonotype was observed many times. The rearrangement links TRBV7-9 to TRBJ1-6, with 7 bases matching TRBD1. The trim removed 5 bases at V and 10 bases at J, leaving 5 bases unmatched. The length of the CDR3 is 13 residues. Germline CDR1 and CDR2: SEHNR and FQNEAQ (reference sequence). The CDR3: CASSVQGESPLHF. The CDR3 DNA follows: TGTGCCAGCAGCGTGCAGGGGGAATCACCCCTCCACTTT.

This clonotype was picked up a small number of times. This chain joins TRBV18 and TRBJ2-3; no definite D call. Germline values: CDR1 KGHSH, CDR2 LQKENI. Trimming shortened V by 5 bases and J by 6 bases, and 24 bases separated the two germline ends. This CDR3 contains 17 residues. The CDR3 nucleotides are TGTGCCAGCTCAGTGAACGCAGCTAGTGTTAATGTGGATACGCAGTATTTT. Translation gives CASSVNAASVNVDTQYF. The whole variable domain, filled in from reference TRBV18 and TRBJ2-3, reads NAGVMQNPRHLVRRRGQEARLRCSPMKGHSHVYWYRQLPEEGLKFMVYLQKENIIDESGMPKERFSAEFPKEGPSILRIQQVVRGDSAAYFCASSVNAASVNVDTQYFGPGTRLTVL.

This sequence joins TRBV7-2 and TRBJ1-4, with TRBD1 matching 10 bases. CDR1 and CDR2 (germline): SGHTA, FQGNSA. Germline trimming cut 8 bases from V and 7 bases from J; bases unmatched to any gene: 10. The CDR3 is made up of 15 amino acids. CDR3 in DNA: TGTGCCAGCCGGGACAGGGGTCTTGATGGTGAAAAACTGTTTTTT. Translating it yields CASRDRGLDGEKLFF.

This clonotype was observed at least ten times. The V and J genes are TRBV6-1 and TRBJ1-1; D remains unclear. The V gene's germline CDR1 is MNHNS and CDR2 SASEGT. Deletions cut 8 bases from V and 0 bases from J, with 16 bases between. The CDR3 sequence is 15 residues long. CDR3: CASLFADYMNTEAFF. For the CDR3, the DNA is TGTGCCAGCCTATTTGCAGATTACATGAACACTGAAGCTTTCTTT.

This clonotype was counted a few times. The chain recombines TRBV7-9 with TRBJ1-1; a weak D match, TRBD1 (5 bases). Germline CDR1 is SEHNR and CDR2 is FQNEAQ (reference sequence). CDR3 length: 13 amino acids. The ends were cut back, 1 base at V and 6 bases at J, with 9 bases in the middle. The CDR3 loop is CASSLGGLAEAFF. In nucleotides, the CDR3 is TGTGCCAGCAGCTTAGGGGGGTTGGCTGAAGCTTTCTTT.

This clonotype was counted a few times. The chain employs TRBV5-8 and TRBJ1-1; D is unclear. The germline CDR1 and CDR2 sequences are SGHTS and YDEGEE. The V and J ends lost 7 bases and 3 bases respectively, with 13 bases between them. This CDR3 is 13 amino acids long. Written as DNA, the CDR3 is TGTGCCAGCTGCCTCGAGGCCTACACTGAAGCTTTCTTT. Translating it yields CASCLEAYTEAFF.